The rows below give T cell receptor beta chains drawn from one sample of a study of regulatory dendritic cells for organ transplantation. The data were produced by immunoSEQ multiplex PCR, yet TCRdb's version contains in-frame clones alone and is incomplete. The sample consists of 25,000 to 30,000 clones, over 75% of them appearing once. The sample comprised memory CD4+ T cells from blood. Receptors originate from a human donor in good health. The CDR3 runs from the conserved cysteine through the conserved F or W. D genes are given only for firm matches.

J	V	D	CDR3	DNA
TRBJ2-4	TRBV7-2	-	CASSQETVANIQYF	TGTGCCAGCAGCCAGGAGACGGTAGCAAACATTCAGTACTTC
TRBJ2-7	TRBV19	-	CASSIGHGEQYF	TGTGCCAGTAGTATAGGACACGGCGAGCAGTACTTC
TRBJ2-3	TRBV19	-	CASSTSPSTDTQYF	TGTGCCAGTAGTACCTCCCCTAGCACAGATACGCAGTATTTT
TRBJ2-1	TRBV9	-	CASSHSRGNHEQFF	TGTGCCAGCAGCCATAGCAGGGGAAATCATGAGCAGTTCTTC
TRBJ1-1	TRBV10-3	-	CAISEGGSHTEAFF	TGTGCCATCAGTGAAGGTGGGAGCCACACTGAAGCTTTCTTT
TRBJ1-3	TRBV15	-	CATSKPRKFSGNTIYF	TGTGCCACCAGCAAGCCTAGGAAGTTCTCTGGAAACACCATATATTTT
TRBJ2-2	TRBV6-4	-	CASSLTNTGELFF	TGTGCCAGCAGTCTCACGAACACCGGGGAGCTGTTTTTT
TRBJ2-7	TRBV11-2	-	CASTGDASSYEQYF	TGTGCCAGCACTGGAGACGCGAGCTCCTACGAGCAGTACTTC
TRBJ2-7	TRBV19	TRBD2	CASSTGTTSYEQYF	TGTGCCAGTAGTACCGGGACTACCTCCTACGAGCAGTACTTC
TRBJ2-2	TRBV12-2	-	CASRSSGWGIAGELFF	TGTGCAAGTCGCTCCTCGGGATGGGGTATCGCCGGGGAGCTGTTTTTT